The next 27 T cell receptor beta chains were all read from a single sample in a study of cytomegalovirus exposure and HLA in healthy donors. 60 Vbeta and 13 Jbeta primers were used in PCR. The assay was immunoSEQ multiplex PCR, and TCRdb's table has in-frame clones only and misses some. This sample's table has some 120,000 clones. The sample was PBMCs. Receptor source: a man aged 25 to 40 in good health and CMV-seronegative.

The gene calls are TRBV7-2 and TRBJ2-3; D is ambiguous. The length of the CDR3 is 12 residues. Germline CDR1 reads SGHTA; CDR2 reads FQGNSA. V was pared by 0 bases and J by 5 bases, with 3 bases between. CDR3 sequence reads: CASSLARDTQYF. The CDR3 DNA sequence: TGTGCCAGCAGCTTAGCGCGAGATACGCAGTATTTT. The full variable domain, its missing parts supplied by reference TRBV7-2 and TRBJ2-3, is GAGVSQSPSNKVTEKGKDVELRCDPISGHTALYWYRQSLGQGLEFLIYFQGNSAPDKSGLPSDRFSAERTGGSVSTLTIQRTQQEDSAVYLCASSLARDTQYFGPGTRLTVL.

The rearrangement links TRBV27 to TRBJ2-5; D may be TRBD1 (6 bases). This CDR3 spans 12 amino acids. V was shortened by 5 bases and J by 5 bases, with 9 bases between the two germline ends. CDR1 and CDR2 from the germline V gene are MNHEY and SMNVEV (reference sequence). The CDR3 DNA reads as TGTGCCAGCAGTCTCACAGGGGAGACCCAGTACTTC. This codes for CASSLTGETQYF.

The gene calls are TRBV10-2 and TRBJ2-7; TRBD2 matches at 9 bases. The CDR3 is made up of 15 amino acids. Germline V lookup: CDR1 WSHSY, CDR2 SAAADI. Losses at the gene ends were 6 bases for V and 2 bases for J; bases not matched to a gene: 8. This CDR3 is CASRGGGEPAYEQYF. The CDR3 bases are TGCGCCAGCAGGGGCGGGGGGGAGCCCGCCTACGAGCAGTACTTC.

Of note for this clone: Other nucleotide sequences from this sample produce the same CDR3. The gene calls are TRBV28 and TRBJ1-2; TRBD1 aligns across 8 bases. The CDR3 contains 12 residues. V dropped 6 bases and J dropped 5; count of bases not matched to a gene: 2. The germline V gene has CDR1 MDHEN and CDR2 SYDVKM. For the CDR3, the DNA is TGTGCCAGCAGCCGACAGGGGTATGGCTACACCTTC. Encoded protein: CASSRQGYGYTF.

The chain carries TRBV19 and TRBJ1-1, with a possible D match to TRBD1 (5 bases). V lost 5 bases and J lost 9, with 16 bases in between. Germline V gives CDR1 LNHDA, CDR2 SQIVND (reference sequence). CDR3 length: 13 amino acids. CDR3 nucleotide sequence: TGTGCCAGTAGTCCGCGGGACGTACGGCAAGCTTTCTTT. Protein: CASSPRDVRQAFF.

The gene calls are TRBV5-6 and TRBJ2-2; 9 nucleotides align to TRBD2. CDR1 and CDR2 from the germline V gene are SGHDT and YYEEEE. The CDR3 length is 15 residues. After removal of 4 bases from V and 3 bases from J, the junction contained 4 bases not matched to a gene. CDR3 protein: CASSRLAVDTGELFF. CDR3 nucleotide sequence: TGTGCCAGCAGCCGACTAGCGGTGGACACCGGGGAGCTGTTTTTT.

The rearrangement joins TRBV2 to TRBJ1-2; D unresolved. CDR1 is SNHLY and CDR2 is FYNNEI in the germline V gene. Trimming pared 6 bases from V and 7 bases from J, leaving 15 bases between. The CDR3 sequence is 13 residues long. The CDR3 loop is CASRAGPDGGYTF. The DNA of the CDR3 is TGTGCCAGCAGGGCTGGGCCAGATGGTGGCTACACCTTC.

J is TRBJ1-2 and V is TRBV7-9; 7 nucleotides agree with TRBD1. Unmatched junction bases numbered 10, after V lost 5 bases and J lost 4 bases. Per the germline V gene, CDR1 is SEHNR and CDR2 is FQNEAQ (reference sequence). This CDR3 region has 15 residues. The chain's CDR3 is CASSKWDRSAYGYTF. CDR3 in DNA: TGTGCCAGCAGCAAATGGGACAGATCCGCCTATGGCTACACCTTC.

V usage is TRBV2 and J usage is TRBJ1-1; 7 nucleotides align to TRBD1. This CDR3 spans 17 amino acids. J gave up 5 bases and V 1 base, and 13 bases lay outside the gene matches. Germline V gene sequence: CDR1 SNHLY, CDR2 FYNNEI. The CDR3 DNA is TGTGCCAGCAGTGAAGGACAGGGAACGGATTCGCGGACTGAAGCTTTCTTT. Residues: CASSEGQGTDSRTEAFF.

The chain employs TRBV19 and TRBJ1-5; D gene unclear. V shed 3 bases and J shed 3 bases, with 9 bases lying between them. Germline V CDR1 and CDR2: LNHDA, SQIVND (reference sequence). The CDR3 has 14 residues. CDR3 residues: CASSIRGYNQPQHF. For the CDR3, the DNA is TGTGCCAGTAGTATTCGAGGGTACAATCAGCCCCAGCATTTT.

V usage is TRBV29-1 and J usage is TRBJ1-1; D remains ambiguous. Per germline, CDR1 SQVTM and CDR2 ANQGSEA. Between the trimmed V and J ends, which lost 8 bases and 4 bases, there was a span of 11 bases. The CDR3 loop spans 11 amino acids. CDR3 coding DNA: TGCAGCTCCCTGAGGGTCACTGAAGCTTTCTTT. Its protein is CSSLRVTEAFF.

V usage is TRBV5-1 and J usage is TRBJ1-1; 9 nucleotides agree with TRBD1. Germline CDR1 SGHRS, CDR2 YFSETQ. J lost 7 bases, V lost 4 bases, and 8 bases had no gene match. This CDR3 has 14 amino acids. CDR3 bases: TGCGCCAGCAGCCCGAGGACAGGGGAGAGTGAAGCTTTCTTT. Its protein product is CASSPRTGESEAFF.

On this clone: Distinct nucleotide sequences in the sample also encode this CDR3. The chain joins TRBV29-1 to TRBJ2-5, with 12 positions matching TRBD2. Per germline, CDR1 SQVTM and CDR2 ANQGSEA. The CDR3 has 12 amino acids. The J segment lost 5 bases and the V segment lost 6 bases, leaving 1 base of the junction unmatched. CDR3: CSVGLAGETQYF. The CDR3 region has the DNA TGCAGCGTCGGACTAGCGGGGGAGACCCAGTACTTC.

V usage is TRBV6-5 and J usage is TRBJ1-1; D might be TRBD1 (6 bases). The CDR3 spans 14 residues. V lost 5 bases and J lost 1, with 11 bases in between. Germline V CDR1 and CDR2: MNHEY, SVGAGI. This chain's CDR3 is CASSGARGNTEAFF. CDR3 sequence (DNA): TGTGCCAGCAGTGGGGCCAGGGGGAACACTGAAGCTTTCTTT.

This chain uses TRBV28 with TRBJ1-5; 7 nucleotides match TRBD1. The CDR3 loop spans 17 amino acids. Trimming cost V 6 bases and J 3 bases; bases outside gene matches: 14. The germline CDR1 and CDR2 sequences are MDHEN and SYDVKM. The CDR3: CASSPRDSRGTNQPQHF. CDR3 coding DNA: TGTGCCAGCAGCCCCCGGGACAGCCGGGGGACCAATCAGCCCCAGCATTTT.

This rearrangement joins TRBV5-6 to TRBJ2-5; tentatively, D is TRBD1 (5 bases). The V gene's germline CDR1 is SGHDT and CDR2 YYEEEE. Between the trimmed V and J ends, which lost 4 bases and 2 bases, there was a span of 9 bases. The CDR3 extends over 13 amino acids. The DNA of the CDR3 is TGTGCCAGCAGCCGCGACAGTCAAGAGACCCAGTACTTC. Residues: CASSRDSQETQYF.

The chain couples TRBV12-1 to TRBJ1-3. TRBV12-1 is shown as a pseudogene. This CDR3 is built from 15 residues. For the CDR3, the DNA is TGTGCCAGCAGCTTTTGGCCTTCCAAGGCGGACACCATATATTTT. This codes for CASSFWPSKADTIYF.

This chain links TRBV5-1 with TRBJ2-1, with 8 bases aligning to TRBD1. The CDR3 runs 14 residues. V shed 1 base, J shed 8 bases, and the junction held 5 bases outside the gene matches. Germline CDR1 is SGHRS and CDR2 is YFSETQ. CDR3 amino acids: CASSLIRGLDEQFF. For the CDR3, the DNA is TGCGCCAGCAGCTTGATCAGGGGGCTGGATGAGCAGTTCTTC.

V gene TRBV7-2 combines with J gene TRBJ2-2; no definite D call. The CDR3 spans 16 residues. Germline V gene lookup returns CDR1 SGHTA and CDR2 FQGNSA. Trimming shortened V by 2 bases and J by 1 base, and 11 bases separated the two germline ends. The CDR3 DNA reads TGTGCCAGCAGCTTAATGTACACCCTGAACACCGGGGAGCTGTTTTTT. Its protein is CASSLMYTLNTGELFF. Together with reference TRBV7-2 and TRBJ2-2, the CDR3 gives the full variable domain: GAGVSQSPSNKVTEKGKDVELRCDPISGHTALYWYRQSLGQGLEFLIYFQGNSAPDKSGLPSDRFSAERTGGSVSTLTIQRTQQEDSAVYLCASSLMYTLNTGELFFGEGSRLTVL.

The genes are TRBV18 and TRBJ2-5; TRBD1 matches at 7 bases. The V segment lost 6 bases and the J segment 5 bases; nucleotides outside the gene matches: 18. The CDR3 covers 17 residues. Germline CDR1 KGHSH, CDR2 LQKENI. CDR3 sequence: CASSHLPRTGSGETQYF. CDR3 DNA: TGTGCCAGCTCGCACCTCCCCCGGACAGGATCTGGGGAGACCCAGTACTTC.

The rearrangement joins TRBV28 to TRBJ2-3, with D possibly matching TRBD1 (6 bases). This CDR3 has 15 amino acids. Germline CDR1 reads MDHEN; CDR2 reads SYDVKM. Trimming took off 5 bases at V and 2 bases at J, with 14 bases between the two ends. The CDR3 loop is CASSIRGFPTDTQYF. The CDR3 DNA sequence: TGTGCCAGCAGTATCAGGGGATTTCCCACAGATACGCAGTATTTT.

The chain links TRBV21-1 to TRBJ1-6; TRBD1 was called by the table and not checked on the DNA. TRBV21-1 is a known pseudogene. This CDR3 is built from 15 residues. As DNA, the CDR3 is TGTGCCAGCAGCAAAGTGGGGACAGGTCGCTCACCCCTCCACTTT. Translated: CASSKVGTGRSPLHF.

J is TRBJ2-1 and V is TRBV7-3, with 10 bases identical to TRBD1. V shed 5 bases and J 6 bases; nucleotides not matched to a gene: 7. CDR3 length: 15 amino acids. Germline lookup yields CDR1 SGHTA and CDR2 FQGTGA. The CDR3 reads CASSPRQGAVNEQFF. CDR3 nucleotides: TGTGCCAGCAGCCCCCGACAGGGGGCCGTCAATGAGCAGTTCTTC.

CDR3 bases: TGTGCCAGCAGCCCGTACGGGGGACCTCAAGAGACCCAGTACTTC. It specifies CASSPYGGPQETQYF. The J gene is TRBJ2-5, the V gene TRBV7-2, with D tentatively TRBD2 (6 bases). Germline loops: CDR1 SGHTA, CDR2 FQGNSA. CDR3 length: 15 amino acids. Trimming took 5 bases from V and 2 from J, leaving 15 bases between them.

The rearrangement joins TRBV2 to TRBJ2-1; TRBD2 agrees at 7 bases. Germline lookup yields CDR1 SNHLY and CDR2 FYNNEI. The CDR3 sequence is 13 residues long. J gave up 9 bases and V 2 bases, and 4 bases lay outside the gene matches. CDR3 coding DNA: TGTGCCAGCAGTGAACAAGGCGGGGGTGAGCAGTTCTTC. This encodes CASSEQGGGEQFF. Drawing the rest from reference TRBV2 and TRBJ2-1, the complete variable domain is EPEVTQTPSHQVTQMGQEVILRCVPISNHLYFYWYRQILGQKVEFLVSFYNNEISEKSEIFDDQFSVERPDGSNFTLKIRSTKLEDSAMYFCASSEQGGGEQFFGPGTRLTVL.

The chain joins TRBV19 to TRBJ2-7; D is perhaps TRBD1 (6 bases). The V end lost 6 bases, the J end lost 4 bases, and 16 bases lay between the germline ends. CDR3 length: 14 amino acids. CDR1 is LNHDA and CDR2 is SQIVND in the germline V gene (reference sequence). This CDR3 is CASSDTGIEYEQYF. The DNA for the CDR3 is TGTGCCAGTAGCGACACAGGGATCGAGTACGAGCAGTACTTC.

To note about this clone: At one boundary the junction diverges from the germline segment, which might be a read error. This chain uses TRBV5-4 with TRBJ2-4; TRBD2 matches at 13 bases. Germline CDR1 reads SGHNT; CDR2 reads YYREEE (reference sequence). The CDR3 totals 12 residues. The CDR3 loop is CASSGTSGIYRF. In nucleotides, the CDR3 is TGTGCCAGCAGCGGGACTAGCGGGATATATCGCTTC.